This T cell receptor beta chain was retrieved from a study of blood T cell repertoires in COVID-19. The overall study: Spain, Italy and the United States supplied samples that represented acute and convalescent COVID-19. Sources were T cells, B-cell-depleted T cells, or PBMCs; the material itself was cDNA or gDNA.

The repertoire was sequenced with immunoSEQ multiplex PCR; TCRdb's copy has only in-frame clones and lacks some. The sample has over 250,000 clones; under 90% are singletons. The germline V gene encodes CDR1 MDHEN and CDR2 SYDVKM. After removal of 3 bases from V and 3 bases from J, the junction contained 6 bases not matched to a gene. The CDR3 contains 15 residues. Those who participated ranged in age from roughly 18 to 90 years and resided in 24 US areas. Assignment of participants to cohorts was predicated upon participant-reported clinical history. The origin of this receptor is a woman aged 55-70 years who had recovered from COVID-19. This chain connects TRBV28 to TRBJ2-7; 9 nucleotides agree with TRBD2. The sequenced material came from PBMCs or T cells enriched from blood (not recorded which). CDR3 nucleotide sequence: TGTGCCAGCAGTTTGATGACTAGCGGAATCTACGAGCAGTACTTC. Translating it yields CASSLMTSGIYEQYF.